One T cell receptor (beta chain) is described in this entry. What it binds is not known. Per germline, CDR1 SEHNR and CDR2 FQNEAQ (reference sequence). The CDR3 sequence is 17 residues long. Unmatched junction bases numbered 7, after V lost 4 bases and J lost 4 bases. MiXCR was run by TCRdb on the reads, yielding one entry per CDR3 protein. Of about 62,000 distinct CDR3 sequences detected, approximately 60% appear once; the ten largest clones hold 1.8%. This sample is part of a study of type 1 regulatory T cells. Study context: This in vitro CD4 product, T-allo10, is enriched for Tr1 cells and alloantigen-specific. Points from the study as a whole: Compared with non-Tr1 cells, Tr1 cells showed a narrower TCR repertoire.

This chain uses TRBV7-9 with TRBJ2-2; 12 bases are shared with TRBD2. The sequence came from a human donor in good health. Material: cultured non-Tr1 T cells, either the whole culture or a sorted T cell fraction (not recorded which). In DNA form, the CDR3 reads TGTGCCAGCAGCTACCCTAGCGGGAGGGTCAGCACCGGGGAGCTGTTTTTT. It yields the protein CASSYPSGRVSTGELFF.